A single sample is the source of the 18 T cell receptor beta chains below, sequenced in a study of blood T cell repertoires in COVID-19. Profiled with immunoSEQ multiplex PCR; TCRdb holds only in-frame clones, not every one. The sample gives 200,000 to 250,000 clones, about 83% of which show up once; about 5.3% is in the top ten. The sequenced sample was PBMCs or T cells enriched from blood (not recorded which). Every receptor here comes from a woman in her fifties or sixties who had been exposed to COVID-19.

The V call is TRBV5-1, the J call TRBJ1-2, with 9 bases fitting TRBD1. The CDR3 spans 17 residues. V was clipped by 0 bases and J by 4 bases; unmatched bases: 10. Germline V gene lookup returns CDR1 SGHRS and CDR2 YFSETQ. The CDR3 region is CASSLVGQGSWGYGYTF. CDR3 in DNA: TGCGCCAGCAGCTTGGTGGGACAGGGAAGTTGGGGCTATGGCTACACCTTC. The variable domain in full, with the rest retrieved from reference TRBV5-1 and TRBJ1-2, is KAGVTQTPRYLIKTRGQQVTLSCSPISGHRSVSWYQQTPGQGLQFLFEYFSETQRNKGNFPGRFSGRQFSNSRSEMNVSTLELGDSALYLCASSLVGQGSWGYGYTFGSGTRLTVV.

This rearrangement joins TRBV12-5 to TRBJ1-5; D may be TRBD1 (5 bases). V dropped 1 base and J dropped 4 bases, with 11 bases sitting between them. Germline loops: CDR1 LGHNT, CDR2 FRNRAP. The CDR3 contains 15 residues. CDR3 protein: CASGLGTGSNQPQHF. The CDR3 nucleotides are TGTGCTAGTGGTTTGGGAACAGGTTCAAATCAGCCCCAGCATTTT.

This chain connects TRBV6-5 to TRBJ2-7, with a possible D match to TRBD1 (6 bases). V shed 0 bases and J shed 5 bases, with 17 bases lying between them. CDR3 size: 16 residues. Germline assignment: CDR1 MNHEY and CDR2 SVGAGI. In DNA, the CDR3 is TGTGCCAGCAGTTACTCCTGGGGGCCGCCCCCCCACGAGCAGTACTTC. Protein sequence: CASSYSWGPPPHEQYF.

Here the CDR3 DNA reads TGCGCCAGCAAGCGGGCCGGTGCGGGGGAGACCCAGTACTTC. This translates into CASKRAGAGETQYF. The chain recombines TRBV5-1 with TRBJ2-5; D possibly corresponds to TRBD2 (6 bases). The V gene's germline CDR1 is SGHRS and CDR2 YFSETQ. This CDR3 comprises 14 residues. Trimming stripped 6 bases from V and 5 bases from J, with 17 bases between.

The chain uses TRBV5-1 and TRBJ1-2; D might be TRBD1 (6 bases). The CDR3 has 14 residues. The germline CDR1 and CDR2 sequences are SGHRS and YFSETQ. Deletions cut 4 bases from V and 3 bases from J, with 13 bases between. The CDR3 is CASSPQGLDYGYTF. CDR3 nucleotides: TGCGCCAGCAGCCCCCAGGGGTTGGACTATGGCTACACCTTC.

The rearrangement uses TRBV28 and TRBJ1-1, with 7 bases aligning to TRBD1. CDR3 length equals 15 residues. Trimming took 7 bases from V and 1 from J; bases not matched to a gene: 9. The germline gives CDR1 MDHEN, CDR2 SYDVKM. The CDR3 sequence: CASTGAGGGNTEAFF. The CDR3 nucleotides are TGTGCCAGCACGGGGGCAGGGGGAGGGAACACTGAAGCTTTCTTT.

The chain uses TRBV18 and TRBJ1-1; 7 bases agree with TRBD1. The J segment lost 5 bases and the V segment lost 0 bases, leaving 3 bases of the junction unmatched. This CDR3 region has 14 residues. The germline V gene has CDR1 KGHSH and CDR2 LQKENI. The DNA for the CDR3 is TGTGCCAGCTCACCACCGAGGGGACAGACTGAAGCTTTCTTT. Protein: CASSPPRGQTEAFF.

The chain uses TRBV9 and TRBJ2-1; TRBD2 aligns across 11 bases. With V trimmed by 4 bases and J by 7 bases, 4 bases remained unmatched. Germline V gene lookup returns CDR1 SGDLS and CDR2 YYNGEE. This CDR3 has 14 amino acids. CDR3 DNA: TGTGCCAGCAGCCTTAGCGGGGGGGGTAATGAGCAGTTCTTC. It is translated as CASSLSGGGNEQFF.

This clone was recorded once. CDR3 amino acids: CASSEIGGIYGYTF. The CDR3 DNA follows: TGTGCCAGCAGTGAGATAGGGGGTATCTATGGCTACACCTTC. The chain uses TRBV6-1 and TRBJ1-2; D might be TRBD1 (6 bases). The ends were cut back, 3 bases at V and 4 bases at J, with 12 bases in the middle. This CDR3 spans 14 amino acids. The V gene's germline CDR1 is MNHNS and CDR2 SASEGT.

V usage is TRBV4-1 and J usage is TRBJ2-7; D is possibly TRBD1 (7 bases). V was cut by 6 bases and J by 4 bases, with 19 bases left in between. This CDR3 contains 15 residues. Germline CDR1 is MGHRA and CDR2 is YSYEKL. CDR3: CASRTSTRGVYEQYF. CDR3 DNA sequence: TGCGCCAGCAGGACAAGCACCAGGGGGGTTTACGAGCAGTACTTC.

This chain connects TRBV15 to TRBJ2-3; 9 positions match TRBD2. J lost 0 bases, V lost 0 bases, and 13 bases had no gene match. There are 20 residues in the CDR3. In germline, CDR1 is LNHNV, CDR2 YYDKDF (reference sequence). CDR3 amino acids: CATSREGHLSGGGSTDTQYF. The CDR3 bases are TGTGCCACCAGCAGAGAGGGCCATCTTAGCGGGGGTGGTAGCACAGATACGCAGTATTTT.

V usage is TRBV5-5 and J usage is TRBJ2-1; TRBD2 matches at 15 bases. Germline CDR1 and CDR2: SGHKS and YYEKEE (reference sequence). V lost 8 bases and J lost 12; bases outside the gene matches: 9. The CDR3 loop spans 14 amino acids. The CDR3 reads CASSAGTSGGRQFF. The CDR3 DNA is TGTGCCAGTTCGGCCGGGACTAGCGGGGGGAGGCAGTTCTTC.

The chain uses TRBV6-7 and TRBJ1-2; 10 bases fit TRBD1. TRBV6-7 is an ORF, and what it does is uncertain. This CDR3 has 15 residues. V was pared by 8 bases and J by 8 bases, with 14 bases of the junction left unmatched. Here the CDR3 reads CASEAMGQGRDGYTF. The DNA of the CDR3 is TGTGCCAGCGAAGCAATGGGACAGGGGCGAGACGGCTACACCTTC.

The V call is TRBV28, the J call TRBJ2-3; D may be TRBD1 (5 bases). Germline V gives CDR1 MDHEN, CDR2 SYDVKM. V gave up 5 bases and J gave up 1 base, with 7 bases separating them. The CDR3 contains 13 residues. This CDR3 reads CASSIGGTDTQYF. CDR3 bases: TGTGCCAGCAGTATAGGGGGCACAGATACGCAGTATTTT.

V gene TRBV2 combines with J gene TRBJ1-1; D is undetermined. This CDR3 comprises 13 residues. Trimming took 6 bases from V and 8 from J, leaving 16 bases between them. From germline, CDR1 is SNHLY and CDR2 FYNNEI. CDR3: CASSSGSAPEAFF. The CDR3 nucleotides are TGTGCCAGCAGCTCGGGTAGCGCGCCCGAAGCTTTCTTT.

This chain uses TRBV6-1 with TRBJ2-2; tentative D call: TRBD1 (5 bases). Germline V gives CDR1 MNHNS, CDR2 SASEGT. With 3 bases removed from V and 3 bases from J, the gap between germline ends came to 14 bases. The CDR3 loop spans 16 amino acids. The CDR3 DNA follows: TGTGCCAGCAGTGAGGACATCGGTGGGTACACCGGGGAGCTGTTTTTT. This codes for CASSEDIGGYTGELFF.

This chain joins TRBV11-2 and TRBJ2-7, with D possibly matching TRBD2 (6 bases). This CDR3 comprises 15 residues. V lost 1 base and J lost 1, with 11 bases in between. Germline CDR1 and CDR2: SGHAT and FQNNGV. Here the CDR3 reads CASSLARDRSYEQYF. The CDR3 region has the DNA TGTGCCAGCAGCTTAGCGCGGGACCGATCCTACGAGCAGTACTTC.

In this sample, this clone turned up once. The genes are TRBV29-1 and TRBJ1-1; no clear D gene. Germline V CDR1 and CDR2: SQVTM, ANQGSEA. This CDR3 region has 13 residues. The V end was cut by 8 bases, the J end by 4 bases, with 17 bases between. CDR3 DNA: TGCAGCTCACGAGAGGGAGGCCGCACTGAAGCTTTCTTT. This sequence encodes CSSREGGRTEAFF. Full variable domain (missing parts from reference TRBV29-1 and TRBJ1-1): SAVISQKPSRDICQRGTSLTIQCQVDSQVTMMFWYRQQPGQSLTLIATANQGSEATYESGFVIDKFPISRPNLTFSTLTVSNMSPEDSSIYLCSSREGGRTEAFFGQGTRLTVV.